Described below is a single T cell receptor beta chain sequence and its context. Time point in this sample: newly diagnosed GD, antithyroid drugs for less than 3 months. PBMCs provided the RNA from which the TCR library was made. The sample originates from a study of regulatory T cells in long-lasting Graves disease. Combining iRepertoire HTBI primers with Arm-PCR of CDR3 regions, the authors built TCR beta libraries. TCRdb ran MiXCR on the multiplex PCR reads and lists one entry per CDR3 protein. The table includes a few hundred thousand distinct CDR3 sequences, around 15% detected once. Losses at the gene ends were 8 bases for V and 4 bases for J; bases not matched to a gene: 4. CDR3 length equals 12 residues. A further study also used this sample, focusing on T cells in Graves' hyperthyroidism and ophthalmopathy.

Sequenced material: peripheral blood mononuclear cells (PBMCs), taken at new diagnosis, from a patient treated with antithyroid drugs. The V gene is TRBV12-3 or TRBV12-4, the J gene TRBJ1-1; TRBD1 matches 7 bases. This clonotype originated in a woman aged 18-30 years with Graves disease. CDR3 protein: CASFHRGTEAFF. CDR3 nucleotide sequence: TGTGCCAGCTTTCACAGGGGCACTGAAGCTTTCTTT.